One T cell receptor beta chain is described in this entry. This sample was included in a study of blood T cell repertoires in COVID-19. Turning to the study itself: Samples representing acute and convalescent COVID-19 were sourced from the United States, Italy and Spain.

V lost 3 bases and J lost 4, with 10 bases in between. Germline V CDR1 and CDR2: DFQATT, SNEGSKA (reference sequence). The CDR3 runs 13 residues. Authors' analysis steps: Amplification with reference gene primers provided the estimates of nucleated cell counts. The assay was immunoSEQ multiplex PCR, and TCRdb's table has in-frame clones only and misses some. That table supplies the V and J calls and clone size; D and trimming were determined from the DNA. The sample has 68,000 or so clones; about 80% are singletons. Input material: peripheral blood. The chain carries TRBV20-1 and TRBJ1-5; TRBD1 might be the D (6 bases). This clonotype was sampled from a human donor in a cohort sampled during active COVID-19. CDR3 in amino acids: CSASTGKNQPQHF. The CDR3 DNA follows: TGCAGTGCTAGTACAGGGAAAAATCAGCCCCAGCATTTT.